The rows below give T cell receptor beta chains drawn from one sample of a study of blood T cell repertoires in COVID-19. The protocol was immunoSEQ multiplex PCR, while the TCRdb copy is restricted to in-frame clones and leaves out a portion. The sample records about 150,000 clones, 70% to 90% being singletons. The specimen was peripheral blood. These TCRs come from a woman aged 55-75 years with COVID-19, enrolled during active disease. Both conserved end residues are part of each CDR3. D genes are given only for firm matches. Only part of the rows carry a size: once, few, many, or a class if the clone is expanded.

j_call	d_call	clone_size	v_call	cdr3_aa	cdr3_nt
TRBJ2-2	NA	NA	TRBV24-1	CATRRTGTGELFF	TGTGCCACCAGAAGGACGGGGACCGGGGAGCTGTTTTTT
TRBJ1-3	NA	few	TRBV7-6	CASSVSGTSSGNTIYF	TGTGCCAGCAGCGTCTCAGGGACTTCCTCTGGAAACACCATATATTTT
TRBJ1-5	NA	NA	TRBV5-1	CASSLGSTGSNQPQHF	TGCGCCAGCAGCCTGGGATCAACCGGTAGCAATCAGCCCCAGCATTTT
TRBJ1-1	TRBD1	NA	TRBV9	CASSAPGGGLDTEAFF	TGTGCCAGCAGCGCCCCAGGGGGCGGCCTGGACACTGAAGCTTTCTTT
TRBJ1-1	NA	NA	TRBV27	CASSLIGGMNTEAFF	TGTGCCAGCAGTTTAATCGGGGGAATGAACACTGAAGCTTTCTTT
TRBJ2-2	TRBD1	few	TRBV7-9	CASSLRRGGAGTGELFF	TGTGCCAGCAGCTTAAGGAGAGGGGGCGCTGGCACCGGGGAGCTGTTTTTT
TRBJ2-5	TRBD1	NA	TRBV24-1	CATGQGVGTQYF	TGTGCCACGGGACAGGGGGTGGGGACCCAGTACTTC
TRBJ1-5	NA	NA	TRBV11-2	CASSFGGSSNQPQHF	TGTGCCAGCAGCTTTGGGGGGTCCAGCAATCAGCCCCAGCATTTT
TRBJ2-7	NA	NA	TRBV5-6	CASSQSGPTYEQYF	TGTGCCAGCAGCCAGAGCGGTCCGACCTACGAGCAGTACTTC
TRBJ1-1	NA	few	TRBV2	CASSEAPRAEAFF	TGTGCCAGCAGTGAAGCGCCCAGGGCTGAAGCTTTCTTT
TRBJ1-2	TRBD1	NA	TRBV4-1	CASSQGGTGDANYGYTF	TGCGCCAGCAGCCAAGGAGGGACAGGGGACGCTAACTATGGCTACACCTTC
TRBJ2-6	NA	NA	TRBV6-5	CASAGYHSGANVLTF	TGTGCCAGCGCGGGATACCACTCTGGGGCCAACGTCCTGACTTTC
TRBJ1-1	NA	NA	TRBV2	CARPLAGRTEAFF	TGTGCCAGACCCCTGGCGGGGAGGACTGAAGCTTTCTTT
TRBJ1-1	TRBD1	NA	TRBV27	CASSFVTGTGTEAFF	TGTGCCAGCAGTTTTGTTACCGGGACAGGGACTGAAGCTTTCTTT
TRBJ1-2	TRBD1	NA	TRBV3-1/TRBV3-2	CASSQDPGQGRSYTF	TGTGCCAGCAGCCAAGACCCCGGACAGGGTAGAAGCTACACCTTC
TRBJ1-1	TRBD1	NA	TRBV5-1	CASRQGAEGTEAFF	TGCGCCAGCAGGCAGGGGGCGGAAGGCACTGAAGCTTTCTTT
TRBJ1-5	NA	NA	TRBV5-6	CASSSSGQPYQPQHF	TGTGCCAGCAGCTCCTCCGGACAGCCCTATCAGCCCCAGCATTTT
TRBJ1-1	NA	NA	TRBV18	CASSPIPRNTEAFF	TGTGCCAGCTCACCGATCCCTAGGAACACTGAAGCTTTCTTT
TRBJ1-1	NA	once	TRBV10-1	CATTKGKNTEAFF	TGCGCCACTACCAAGGGGAAGAACACTGAAGCTTTCTTT
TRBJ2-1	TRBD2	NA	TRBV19	CASSTQLAGNNEQFF	TGTGCCAGTAGTACACAACTAGCGGGGAACAATGAGCAGTTCTTC
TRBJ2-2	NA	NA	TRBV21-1	CATQGTSGRALVNTGELFF	TGTGCCACCCAAGGGACTAGCGGGAGGGCCCTGGTCAACACCGGGGAGCTGTTTTTT
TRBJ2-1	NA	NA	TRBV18	CASSPGFEQFF	TGTGCCAGCTCACCCGGGTTTGAGCAGTTCTTC
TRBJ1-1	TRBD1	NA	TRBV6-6	CASRDRDSNTEAFF	TGTGCCAGCAGAGACAGGGATTCTAACACTGAAGCTTTCTTT
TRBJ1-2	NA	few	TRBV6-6	CASKTAGSIHGYTF	TGTGCCAGCAAGACGGCAGGGTCTATTCATGGCTACACCTTC
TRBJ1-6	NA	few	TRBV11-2	CASSLGQSGPNSPLHF	TGTGCCAGCAGCTTAGGACAGAGTGGTCCCAATTCACCCCTCCACTTT
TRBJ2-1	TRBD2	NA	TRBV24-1	CATSDTPSGSYNEQFF	TGTGCCACCAGTGATACCCCTAGCGGGAGCTACAATGAGCAGTTCTTC
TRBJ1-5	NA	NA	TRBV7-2	CASSLQGRNQPQHF	TGTGCCAGCAGCCTACAGGGACGCAATCAGCCCCAGCATTTT
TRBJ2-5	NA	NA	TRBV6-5	CASSTLGGALETQYF	TGTGCCAGCAGTACCCTTGGGGGGGCGCTTGAGACCCAGTACTTC
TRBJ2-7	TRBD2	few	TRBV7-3	CASSVGGRTGEQYF	TGTGCCAGCAGCGTAGGCGGGAGAACGGGCGAGCAGTACTTC
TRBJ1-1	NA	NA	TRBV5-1	CASRESTDFAEAFF	TGCGCCAGCAGGGAATCGACAGACTTCGCTGAAGCTTTCTTT
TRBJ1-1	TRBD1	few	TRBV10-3	CAISETGQGAGEAFF	TGTGCCATCAGTGAAACGGGTCAGGGGGCAGGTGAAGCTTTCTTT
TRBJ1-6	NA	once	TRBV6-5	CASSGSSYNSPLHF	TGTGCCAGCAGCGGGAGCTCCTATAATTCACCCCTCCACTTT
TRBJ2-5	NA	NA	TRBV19	CASSIGPGRAQETQYF	TGTGCCAGTAGTATCGGGCCAGGGCGCGCTCAAGAGACCCAGTACTTC
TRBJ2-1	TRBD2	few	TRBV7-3	CASSVGLAGLNEQFF	TGTGCCAGCAGCGTGGGACTAGCAGGGTTAAATGAGCAGTTCTTC
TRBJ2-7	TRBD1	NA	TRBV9	CASSVTTGGPYEQYF	TGTGCCAGCAGCGTCACGACAGGGGGTCCCTACGAGCAGTACTTC
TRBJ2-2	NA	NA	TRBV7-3	CASRPEPPGTGELFF	TGTGCCAGCAGGCCTGAGCCTCCGGGCACCGGGGAGCTGTTTTTT
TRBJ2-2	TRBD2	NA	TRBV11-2	CASSLVVSGWTGELFF	TGTGCCAGCAGCTTAGTGGTTAGCGGGTGGACCGGGGAGCTGTTTTTT
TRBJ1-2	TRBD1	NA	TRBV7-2	CASSQTGGGYTF	TGTGCCAGCAGCCAGACAGGGGGTGGCTACACCTTC
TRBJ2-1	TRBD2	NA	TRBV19	CASSVAGTSGNEQFF	TGTGCCAGTAGTGTCGCCGGGACTAGCGGGAATGAGCAGTTCTTC
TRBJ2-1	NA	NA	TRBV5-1	CASSPLGQYNEQFF	TGCGCCAGCAGCCCGTTAGGACAGTACAATGAGCAGTTCTTC
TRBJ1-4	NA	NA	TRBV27	CASSPLGGIRGEKLFF	TGTGCCAGCAGTCCCCTCGGGGGGATACGTGGCGAAAAACTGTTTTTT
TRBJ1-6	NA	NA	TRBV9	CASSVADSWNSPLHF	TGTGCCAGCAGCGTTGCCGACAGCTGGAATTCACCCCTCCACTTT
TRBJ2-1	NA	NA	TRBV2	CARQELYNEQFF	TGTGCCAGGCAGGAACTGTACAATGAGCAGTTCTTC
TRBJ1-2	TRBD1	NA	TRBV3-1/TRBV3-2	CASRRGQGNGYTF	TGTGCCAGCCGGAGGGGACAGGGTAATGGCTACACCTTC
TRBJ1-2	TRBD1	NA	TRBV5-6	CASSLDRGRGYTF	TGTGCCAGCAGCTTGGACAGGGGGCGAGGCTACACCTTC
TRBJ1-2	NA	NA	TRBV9	CASSSTGYGYTF	TGTGCCAGCAGCTCGACAGGTTATGGCTACACCTTC